This T cell receptor (beta chain) came from a study of cytomegalovirus exposure and HLA in healthy donors. Study outcomes and limitations: In the analysis, some V segments, TRBV6-2 and TRBV6-3 included, were excluded as indistinguishable.

PCR employed 60 Vbeta and 13 Jbeta primers. The table came from immunoSEQ multiplex PCR; TCRdb's copy has only in-frame clones and leaves some out. Altogether about 130,000 clones are present, roughly 88% being singletons, with the ten largest covering under 2%. Notes on this clone: The antigen remains unidentified.

Trimming pared 0 bases from V and 4 bases from J, leaving 15 bases between. The CDR3 is 15 residues long. CDR1 GTSNPN and CDR2 SVGIG come from the germline V gene (reference sequence). The sample was PBMCs. The V and J genes are TRBV30 and TRBJ1-2; D call uncertain. The receptor was derived from a boy aged 5-17 years in good health and CMV-seronegative. CDR3 loop: CAWSVKTSRAYGYTF. The CDR3 DNA is TGTGCCTGGAGTGTAAAGACAAGCCGTGCCTATGGCTACACCTTC.